The rows below give T cell receptor beta chains drawn from one sample of a study of Ad26.COV2.S vaccination and SARS-CoV-2 variants. The repertoire was sequenced with immunoSEQ multiplex PCR; TCRdb's copy has only in-frame clones and lacks some. This table has over 400,000 clones, roughly 87% appearing once. The sequencing here drew on peripheral blood, taken in a trial of Ad26.COV2.S vaccine versus placebo. The receptors come from a person between 18 and 59 years old who received the Ad26.COV2.S COVID-19 vaccine or a placebo. CDR3s include the opening cysteine and the closing phenylalanine or tryptophan. D genes are given only for firm matches. Size values are once, few and many counts, or a class for expanded clones, and some rows have none.

clone_size: .; j_call: TRBJ1-1; v_call: TRBV11-2; d_call: TRBD1; cdr3_nt: TGTGCCAGCAGCTCCGGACAGGGGATCGGGAACACTGAAGCTTTCTTT; cdr3_aa: CASSSGQGIGNTEAFF
clone_size: .; j_call: TRBJ2-5; v_call: TRBV29-1; d_call: .; cdr3_nt: TGCAGCGTTGAACCCCACCTCCGACGGGGAGAGACCCAGTACTTC; cdr3_aa: CSVEPHLRRGETQYF
clone_size: .; j_call: TRBJ1-6; v_call: TRBV6-5; d_call: .; cdr3_nt: TGTGCCAGCAGTTACTCCGGGGGTTATTCACCCCTCCACTTT; cdr3_aa: CASSYSGGYSPLHF
clone_size: once; j_call: TRBJ2-2; v_call: TRBV10-3; d_call: .; cdr3_nt: TGTGCCATCAGTGAGTCGGTTGAGCGAAACACCGGGGAGCTGTTTTTT; cdr3_aa: CAISESVERNTGELFF
clone_size: .; j_call: TRBJ2-5; v_call: TRBV5-1; d_call: .; cdr3_nt: TGCGCCAGCAGCATACGGGGGCGGGAGACCCAGTACTTC; cdr3_aa: CASSIRGRETQYF
clone_size: .; j_call: TRBJ1-3; v_call: TRBV12-5; d_call: .; cdr3_nt: TGTGCTAGTGGTTTGGTACTAAGGGGTCGCGGTGACACCATATATTTT; cdr3_aa: CASGLVLRGRGDTIYF
clone_size: .; j_call: TRBJ1-2; v_call: TRBV5-1; d_call: TRBD1; cdr3_nt: TGCGCCAGCCGCATGGCGACAGGGGGCGTTGGCTACACCTTC; cdr3_aa: CASRMATGGVGYTF
clone_size: .; j_call: TRBJ2-7; v_call: TRBV12-3/TRBV12-4; d_call: .; cdr3_nt: TGTGCCAGCAGTAGAAGAGGCGAGCAGTACTTC; cdr3_aa: CASSRRGEQYF
clone_size: .; j_call: TRBJ1-5; v_call: TRBV2; d_call: TRBD1; cdr3_nt: TGTGCCAGTGGGACAGGGTATAGCAATCAGCCCCAGCATTTT; cdr3_aa: CASGTGYSNQPQHF
clone_size: .; j_call: TRBJ1-1; v_call: TRBV27; d_call: TRBD1; cdr3_nt: TGTGCCAGCAGCAGCACCTTGGACAGGGTCGGGCGCACTGAAGCTTTCTTT; cdr3_aa: CASSSTLDRVGRTEAFF
clone_size: few; j_call: TRBJ1-3; v_call: TRBV4-1; d_call: .; cdr3_nt: TGCGCCAGCAGCCAAGTGATAAAGGACAACACCATATATTTT; cdr3_aa: CASSQVIKDNTIYF
clone_size: few; j_call: TRBJ1-3; v_call: TRBV6-2/TRBV6-3; d_call: .; cdr3_nt: TGTGCCAGCAGTTACAGGAGACTCTCTGGAAACACCATATATTTT; cdr3_aa: CASSYRRLSGNTIYF
clone_size: .; j_call: TRBJ2-3; v_call: TRBV4-3; d_call: .; cdr3_nt: TGCGCCAGCAGCCAAGCCCCCGATACGCAGTATTTT; cdr3_aa: CASSQAPDTQYF
clone_size: .; j_call: TRBJ2-3; v_call: TRBV24-1; d_call: .; cdr3_nt: TGTGCCACCAGTGACCTCCCTAGGGGCACAGATACGCAGTATTTT; cdr3_aa: CATSDLPRGTDTQYF
clone_size: .; j_call: TRBJ2-7; v_call: TRBV13; d_call: .; cdr3_nt: TGTGCCAGCAGCTACTCAGAGACTTACGAGCAGTACTTC; cdr3_aa: CASSYSETYEQYF
clone_size: few; j_call: TRBJ2-7; v_call: TRBV2; d_call: .; cdr3_nt: TGTGCCAGCAGTTCTAACAGGCGCAATACGTTC; cdr3_aa: CASSSNRRNTF
clone_size: .; j_call: TRBJ1-3; v_call: TRBV7-6; d_call: .; cdr3_nt: TGTGCCAGCAGCCCCGGTCCCGGAATTTACTCTGGAAACACCATATATTTT; cdr3_aa: CASSPGPGIYSGNTIYF